Shown below are 6 T cell receptor beta chains from a single sample sequenced in a study of response to subunit inactivated influenza vaccine. TCRdb reprocessed the RT-PCR reads via MiXCR and lists one record per CDR3 protein. The sample holds hundreds of thousands of distinct CDR3 sequences, roughly 18% seen once. The material sequenced was PBMCs from blood, taken 5 days after vaccination. The receptor set was obtained from a man between 45 and 60 years old who received an inactivated influenza vaccine.

The rearrangement uses TRBV29-1 and TRBJ2-3; D call uncertain. Looked up from germline, CDR1 is SQVTM and CDR2 is ANQGSEA. CDR3 length: 15 residues. Trimming took 4 bases from V and 2 from J, leaving 16 bases between them. CDR3 sequence reads: CSVGENYYTTDTQYF. CDR3 sequence (DNA): TGCAGCGTTGGAGAGAACTACTACACCACAGATACGCAGTATTTT.

This clonotype was observed at least ten times. The chain employs TRBV5-1 and TRBJ1-2; TRBD1 matches 7 bases. This CDR3 spans 14 amino acids. Germline values: CDR1 SGHRS, CDR2 YFSETQ. The V gene end was trimmed by 4 bases and the J gene end by 2 bases; junction bases not matched to a gene: 5. CDR3 sequence: CASSDGTVNYGYTF. The CDR3 DNA follows: TGCGCCAGCAGCGATGGGACAGTCAACTATGGCTACACCTTC.

At least ten counts were recorded for this clonotype. V and J are TRBV5-1 and TRBJ2-7, with 7 bases lining up with TRBD2. Germline CDR1 is SGHRS and CDR2 is YFSETQ. V lost 0 bases and J lost 2; bases outside the gene matches: 2. The CDR3 length is 14 residues. The CDR3 is CASSLAGLTYEQYF. The CDR3 DNA sequence: TGCGCCAGCAGCTTGGCGGGACTAACCTACGAGCAGTACTTC.

The rearrangement links TRBV24-1 to TRBJ2-3; unclear D gene. The CDR3 runs to 15 residues. CDR1 is KGHDR and CDR2 is SFDVKD in the germline V gene. With 3 bases removed from V and 2 bases from J, the gap between germline ends came to 11 bases. CDR3 region: CATSDHGANTDTQYF. The CDR3 bases are TGTGCCACCAGTGATCATGGAGCCAACACAGATACGCAGTATTTT.

Note on this clonotype: This may arise from a read error, as a much more abundant clone is one base away. The chain links TRBV24-1 to TRBJ2-1; TRBD1 is a possible D gene (5 bases). The CDR3 spans 14 residues. Germline lookup yields CDR1 KGHDR and CDR2 SFDVKD. CDR3 loop: CATSDPRQNNEPFF. CDR3 in DNA: TGTGCCACCAGTGACCCACGACAGAACAATGAGCCGTTCTTC.

This clonotype was detected a few times. The chain joins TRBV12-3 or TRBV12-4 to TRBJ1-2; 8 positions match TRBD1. With 4 bases clipped from V and 4 bases from J, the junction kept 2 bases outside the gene matches. The CDR3 loop spans 13 amino acids. The CDR3 protein is CASSSGGLYGYTF. For the CDR3, the DNA is TGTGCCAGCAGTTCAGGGGGCCTCTATGGCTACACCTTC.